A selection of T cell receptor beta chains follows, all from one sample in a study of regulatory T cells in long-lasting Graves disease. TCRdb analysed the multiplex PCR reads with MiXCR anew, one entry per CDR3 protein. The sample lists hundreds of thousands of distinct CDR3 sequences, about 15% seen once, with roughly 7.7% in the top ten. This sample also appeared in a second study, on T cells in Graves' hyperthyroidism and ophthalmopathy.

The input for sequencing was peripheral blood mononuclear cells (PBMCs), taken at new diagnosis, from a patient treated with antithyroid drugs. Receptors were obtained from a woman between 40 and 55 years old with Graves disease. CDR3s include the opening cysteine and the closing phenylalanine or tryptophan. D genes are given only for firm matches. Not all rows give a size; the values are once, few, many and, for expanded clones, a class.

V,size,J,D,DNA,CDR3
TRBV10-2,few,TRBJ2-1,TRBD2,TGCGCCAGCGAACTTGGACTAGGCTTGAATGAGCAGTTCTTC,CASELGLGLNEQFF
TRBV28,many,TRBJ1-1,NA,TGTGCCAGCAGGGGGGCCGGGGGTAACACTGAAGCTTTCTTT,CASRGAGGNTEAFF
TRBV19,few,TRBJ1-5,TRBD1,TGTGCCAGTAGGTTTAGGGGACAGGGCAGTCAGCCCCAGCATTTT,CASRFRGQGSQPQHF
TRBV20-1,NA,TRBJ1-2,TRBD1,TGCAGTGCTAACAGGGGGGTTGGTGGCTACACCTTC,CSANRGVGGYTF
TRBV20-1,few,TRBJ1-5,NA,TGCAGTGCTAGCCTCGGGGGGGGGGGTTATAGCAATCAGCCCCAGCATTTT,CSASLGGGGYSNQPQHF
TRBV4-1,few,TRBJ2-2,NA,TGCGCCAGCAGCCAAGTCAGGTCAGGGTTTACCGGGGAGCTGTTTTTT,CASSQVRSGFTGELFF
TRBV7-2,few,TRBJ2-5,TRBD2,TGTGCCAGCAGCTCCCCCGCTAGCGGGACGGGGGAGACCCAGTACTTC,CASSSPASGTGETQYF
TRBV3-1,few,TRBJ1-5,NA,TGTGCCAGCAGCCAAGGATACAGTAACAATCAGCCCCGGCATTTT,CASSQGYSNNQPRHF
TRBV3-1,many,TRBJ1-4,NA,TGTGCCAGCAGCCCCGTGGAGGGAAAACTGTTTTTT,CASSPVEGKLFF
TRBV5-4,few,TRBJ1-1,NA,TGTGCCAGCAGCTTCCCGGGGTTTGGAACTGAAGCTTTCTTT,CASSFPGFGTEAFF
TRBV6-1,many,TRBJ2-1,TRBD1,TGTGCCAGCAATGCGCGGACAGGGTACCCTGACAATGAGCAGTTCTTC,CASNARTGYPDNEQFF
TRBV3-1,NA,TRBJ2-3,NA,TGTGCCAGCAGCCAAGTGGAGGGAGGCTCAGATACGCAGTATTTT,CASSQVEGGSDTQYF
TRBV2,many,TRBJ2-7,TRBD2,TGTGCCAGCAGAGCTAGCGGACCTTGGGAGCAGTACTTC,CASRASGPWEQYF
TRBV25-1,once,TRBJ2-3,TRBD2,TGTGCCAGCAGTGAATCCAGCGGGAGGGCCTCTGCAGATACGCAGTATTTT,CASSESSGRASADTQYF
TRBV6-9,NA,TRBJ2-1,NA,TGTGCCAGCAGTTTTGACCCTAGCAATGAGCAGTTCTTC,CASSFDPSNEQFF
TRBV28,many,TRBJ2-3,TRBD1,TGTGCCAGCAGTTCCTCCCTCCGGGACAGGGGGCGGGCAGATACGCAGTATTTT,CASSSSLRDRGRADTQYF
TRBV20-1,few,TRBJ1-1,NA,TGCAGTGCTAGACGGGATGGGAACACTGAAGCTTTCTTT,CSARRDGNTEAFF
TRBV12-5,many,TRBJ2-3,NA,TGTGCTAGTGGTTTGGTAGTGCGGGGACCAGACAGCACAGATACGCAGTATTTT,CASGLVVRGPDSTDTQYF
TRBV2,many,TRBJ1-2,NA,TGTGCCAGCAGTGATTCAGGACACCCTACCGGCTACACCTTC,CASSDSGHPTGYTF
TRBV5-6,NA,TRBJ2-1,TRBD2,TGTGCCAGCAACGCAGGTGCGCGGGGGGCAAGGAATGAGCAGTTCTTC,CASNAGARGARNEQFF
TRBV6-5,many,TRBJ2-1,TRBD2,TGTGCCAGCAGTTACTCTGAAAAAGGACTAGCGGGGTCAAGCTCCTACAATGAGCAGTTCTTC,CASSYSEKGLAGSSSYNEQFF
TRBV14,many,TRBJ2-1,TRBD2,TGTGCCAGCAGCCCACTGGGCGGGAGCTCCTACAATGAGCAGTTCTTC,CASSPLGGSSYNEQFF
TRBV3-1,many,TRBJ2-7,NA,TGTGCCAGCAGCCAAGCCAACAGGGTCAGCTACGAGCAGTACTTC,CASSQANRVSYEQYF
TRBV12-3/TRBV12-4,many,TRBJ2-7,NA,TGTGCCAGCAGTTTCTACCCGACAGGAAGCTCCTACGAGCAGTACTTC,CASSFYPTGSSYEQYF
TRBV5-1,many,TRBJ2-1,TRBD2,TGCGCCAGCAGCTTGGACCCTGGGACTAGGGGCCCTCCGGGTGAGCAGTTCTTC,CASSLDPGTRGPPGEQFF
TRBV9,many,TRBJ2-5,NA,TGTGCCAGCAGCTTGGGACTTGCGTACCAAGAGACCCAGTACTTC,CASSLGLAYQETQYF
TRBV10-3,many,TRBJ2-7,TRBD2,TGTGCCATCAGTGAGTCGGCCCCCGGGACTAGCGGGAGACCGACCTACGAGCAGTACTTC,CAISESAPGTSGRPTYEQYF
TRBV5-6,NA,TRBJ2-3,NA,TGTGCCAGCAGCTTAGTTGTCGGGCCGAGCACAGATACGCAGTATTTT,CASSLVVGPSTDTQYF
TRBV2,many,TRBJ2-3,NA,TGTGCCAGCAGTGAATCTGGGGATAGCACAGATACGCAGTATTTT,CASSESGDSTDTQYF
TRBV18,few,TRBJ1-5,NA,TGTGCCAGCTCACCGGTGCAAGAAATTCCCCCTCAGCCCCAGCATTTT,CASSPVQEIPPQPQHF
TRBV7-9,many,TRBJ2-1,NA,TGTGCCAGCAGCTTAGCGGGGGGCTATGTCAACAATGAGCAGTTCTTC,CASSLAGGYVNNEQFF
TRBV6-1,NA,TRBJ2-3,NA,TGTGCCAGCAGTGAATTCCGGGGTTTCGGGACAGATACGCAGTATTTT,CASSEFRGFGTDTQYF
TRBV29-1,few,TRBJ1-1,NA,TGCAGCGTTGAGGGTTCTAGGGTTAGAAACACTGAAGCTTTCTTT,CSVEGSRVRNTEAFF
TRBV11-2,many,TRBJ2-1,NA,TGTGCCAGCAGCTGGGGGCCAGGTGTATTGAATGAGCAGTTCTTC,CASSWGPGVLNEQFF
TRBV27,NA,TRBJ1-1,NA,TGTGCCAGCCGGGATAGCGGAGTTACTGAAGCTTTCTTT,CASRDSGVTEAFF
TRBV20-1,many,TRBJ2-5,TRBD2,TGCAGTGCTAGGCGGGAGCCTCCGCGGGAGACCCAGTACTTC,CSARREPPRETQYF
TRBV29-1,NA,TRBJ2-7,NA,TGCAGCGTTTCCGGGGTCCCTTCCTACGAGCAGTACTTC,CSVSGVPSYEQYF
TRBV3-1,many,TRBJ1-4,NA,TGTGCCAGCGGAAGCTCTAATGAAAAACTGTTTTTT,CASGSSNEKLFF
TRBV7-9,many,TRBJ2-2,TRBD2,TGTGCCAGCAGCTTAGCTAGCGGGCCCACCGGGGAGCTGTTTTTT,CASSLASGPTGELFF
TRBV10-3,NA,TRBJ2-7,TRBD1,TGTGCCATCGGGGGGACAGGGGACAGCTCCTACGAGCAGTACTTC,CAIGGTGDSSYEQYF
TRBV7-9,NA,TRBJ2-3,NA,TGTGCCAGCAGCTTAGACAGGTTCGCGGGCGATACGCAGTATTTT,CASSLDRFAGDTQYF
TRBV9,few,TRBJ2-1,TRBD2,TGTGCCAGCAGCGTATCGGGCGGGAGGGTCTCCTACAATGAGCAGTTCTTC,CASSVSGGRVSYNEQFF
TRBV11-2,many,TRBJ2-2,NA,TGTGCCAGCAGCCGGGACGTCTCCGGGGAGCTGTTTTTT,CASSRDVSGELFF
TRBV12-3/TRBV12-4,many,TRBJ2-3,NA,TGTGCCAGCTCCCACAACCGCGCAGATACGCAGTATTTT,CASSHNRADTQYF
TRBV4-3,few,TRBJ1-1,NA,TGCGCCAGCAGCCAAGCAAGGGGAGGGGAAGCTTTCTTT,CASSQARGGEAFF
TRBV28,many,TRBJ2-4,NA,TGTGCCAGCAGAGATCCAGGGGCGGGCAAAAACATTCAGTACTTC,CASRDPGAGKNIQYF
TRBV28,many,TRBJ2-2,TRBD2,TGTGCCAGCTTGCGGGAGGGTAACACCGGGGAGCTGTTTTTT,CASLREGNTGELFF